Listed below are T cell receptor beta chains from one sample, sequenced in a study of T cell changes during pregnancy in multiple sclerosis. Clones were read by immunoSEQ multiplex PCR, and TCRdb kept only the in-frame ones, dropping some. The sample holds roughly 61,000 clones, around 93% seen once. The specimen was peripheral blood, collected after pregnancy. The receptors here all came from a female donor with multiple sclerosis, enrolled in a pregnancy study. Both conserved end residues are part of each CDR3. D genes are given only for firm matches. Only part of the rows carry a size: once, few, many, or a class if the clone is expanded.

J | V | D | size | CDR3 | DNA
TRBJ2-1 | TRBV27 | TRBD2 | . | CASSPRLAAYNEQFF | TGTGCCAGCAGTCCCCGACTAGCGGCCTACAATGAGCAGTTCTTC
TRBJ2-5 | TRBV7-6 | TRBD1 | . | CASGNRGGETQYF | TGTGCCAGCGGCAACAGGGGCGGAGAGACCCAGTACTTC
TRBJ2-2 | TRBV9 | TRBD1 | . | CASSADRVATGELFF | TGTGCCAGCAGCGCGGACAGGGTTGCCACCGGGGAGCTGTTTTTT
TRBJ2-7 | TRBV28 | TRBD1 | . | CASSPPGTGAYEQYF | TGTGCCAGCAGTCCCCCCGGGACAGGAGCCTACGAGCAGTACTTC
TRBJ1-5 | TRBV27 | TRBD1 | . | CASSVDRGSNQPQHF | TGTGCCAGCAGTGTAGACAGGGGAAGCAATCAGCCCCAGCATTTT
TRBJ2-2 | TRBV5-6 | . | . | CASSLDRAGELFF | TGTGCCAGCAGCTTGGATCGCGCCGGGGAGCTGTTTTTT
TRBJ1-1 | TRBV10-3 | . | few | CAISESQDLNTEAFF | TGTGCCATCAGTGAGTCCCAGGATCTGAACACTGAAGCTTTCTTT
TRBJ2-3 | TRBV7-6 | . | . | CASSLGGSSDTQYF | TGTGCCAGCAGCTTAGGGGGCAGTTCAGATACGCAGTATTTT
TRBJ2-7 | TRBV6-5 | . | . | CASSYSTRFYEQYF | TGTGCCAGCAGTTACTCAACTCGTTTCTACGAGCAGTACTTC
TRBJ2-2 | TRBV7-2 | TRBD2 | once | CASRPSGLLNTGELFF | TGTGCCAGCAGGCCTAGCGGGCTTCTGAACACCGGGGAGCTGTTTTTT
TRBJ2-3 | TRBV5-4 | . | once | CASSWQSDTQYF | TGTGCCAGCAGCTGGCAGTCAGATACGCAGTATTTT
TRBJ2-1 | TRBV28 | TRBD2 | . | CASTSRAGGSYNEQFF | TGTGCCAGCACCTCGCGAGCGGGAGGATCCTACAATGAGCAGTTCTTC
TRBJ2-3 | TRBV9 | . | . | CASSARSGGATDTQYF | TGTGCCAGCAGCGCCCGTTCGGGGGGCGCGACAGATACGCAGTATTTT
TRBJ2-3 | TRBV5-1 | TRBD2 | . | CASSLGLAGAADTQYF | TGCGCCAGCAGCTTGGGGCTAGCGGGAGCCGCAGATACGCAGTATTTT
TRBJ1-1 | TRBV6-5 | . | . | CASSSIRRGNTEAFF | TGTGCCAGCAGCTCCATAAGACGGGGGAACACTGAAGCTTTCTTT
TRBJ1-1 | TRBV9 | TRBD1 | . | CASSVGTGGMDTEAFF | TGTGCCAGCAGCGTTGGGACAGGGGGCATGGACACTGAAGCTTTCTTT
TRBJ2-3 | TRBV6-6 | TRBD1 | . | CASSWDRGPSTDTQYF | TGTGCCAGCAGTTGGGACAGGGGTCCTAGCACAGATACGCAGTATTTT
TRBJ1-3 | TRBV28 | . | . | CASLGSTGGNTIYF | TGTGCCAGTCTCGGGTCTACAGGGGGAAACACCATATATTTT
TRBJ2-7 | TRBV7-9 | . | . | CASSLVSGAEQYF | TGTGCCAGCAGCTTAGTTTCAGGCGCCGAGCAGTACTTC
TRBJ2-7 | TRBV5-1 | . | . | CASSLESQRTYEQYF | TGCGCCAGCAGCTTGGAGTCCCAGCGGACCTACGAGCAGTACTTC
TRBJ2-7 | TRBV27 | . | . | CASSPDRDTHYEQYF | TGTGCCAGCAGTCCCGACCGGGACACCCACTACGAGCAGTACTTC
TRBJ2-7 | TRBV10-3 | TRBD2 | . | CAISESGRAAGGEQYF | TGTGCCATCAGTGAGTCGGGCAGAGCGGCGGGAGGCGAGCAGTACTTC
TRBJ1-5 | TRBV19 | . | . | CASSITANQPQHF | TGTGCCAGTAGTATAACAGCTAATCAGCCCCAGCATTTT
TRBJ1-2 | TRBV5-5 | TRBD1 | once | CASSLAPGGVGGYTF | TGTGCCAGCAGCTTGGCCCCAGGGGGCGTAGGTGGCTACACCTTC
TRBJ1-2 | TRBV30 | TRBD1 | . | CAWSPDPGQGLGYTF | TGTGCCTGGAGTCCAGATCCGGGACAGGGACTTGGCTACACCTTC
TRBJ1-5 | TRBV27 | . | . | CASSLGPAKNQPQHF | TGTGCCAGCAGTTTAGGGCCAGCTAAGAATCAGCCCCAGCATTTT
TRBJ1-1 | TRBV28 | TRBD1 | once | CASSLGSSGGGAAFF | TGTGCCAGCAGTTTGGGGTCATCTGGAGGGGGCGCGGCTTTCTTT
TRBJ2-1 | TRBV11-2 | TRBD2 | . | CASSLGGSGITYNEQFF | TGTGCCAGCAGCTTAGGTGGTAGCGGGATTACCTACAATGAGCAGTTCTTC
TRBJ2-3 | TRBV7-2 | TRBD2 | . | CASSSGTSGRTRTDTQYF | TGTGCCAGCAGCTCCGGGACTAGCGGGAGGACACGCACAGATACGCAGTATTTT
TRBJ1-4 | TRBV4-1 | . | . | CASSPAGGGEKLFF | TGCGCCAGCAGCCCAGCCGGGGGGGGTGAAAAACTGTTTTTT
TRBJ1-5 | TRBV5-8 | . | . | CASSSLSSNQPQHF | TGTGCCAGCAGCTCTCTGTCTAGCAATCAGCCCCAGCATTTT
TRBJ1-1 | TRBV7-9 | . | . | CASSLEELNTEAFF | TGTGCCAGCAGCTTAGAAGAACTTAACACTGAAGCTTTCTTT
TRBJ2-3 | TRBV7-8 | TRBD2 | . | CASSLRLAGGLADTQYF | TGTGCCAGCAGCCTAAGACTAGCGGGAGGGCTAGCAGATACGCAGTATTTT
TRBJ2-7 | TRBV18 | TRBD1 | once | CASSPLAQGADEQYF | TGTGCCAGCTCACCATTGGCGCAGGGGGCAGACGAGCAGTACTTC
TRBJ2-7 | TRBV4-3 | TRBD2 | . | CASSQTGTSEGEQYF | TGCGCCAGCAGCCAAACCGGGACTAGTGAGGGCGAGCAGTACTTC
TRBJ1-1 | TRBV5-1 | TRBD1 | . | CASSNGQGGTEAFF | TGCGCCAGCAGCAACGGACAGGGTGGGACTGAAGCTTTCTTT
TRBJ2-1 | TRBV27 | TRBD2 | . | CASSLTSGSLGNEQFF | TGTGCCAGCAGCTTAACTAGCGGGAGTTTAGGGAATGAGCAGTTCTTC
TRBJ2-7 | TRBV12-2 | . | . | CASRLGGTGCHEQYF | TGTGCAAGTCGCTTAGGTGGGACAGGATGCCACGAGCAGTACTTC
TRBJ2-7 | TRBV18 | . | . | CASSPLFAYEQYF | TGTGCCAGCTCACCACTCTTTGCGTACGAGCAGTACTTC
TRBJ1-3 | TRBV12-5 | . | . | CASGSGGPGNTIYF | TGTGCTAGTGGTTCGGGGGGTCCTGGAAACACCATATATTTT
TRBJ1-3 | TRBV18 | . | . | CASSPSSGNTIYF | TGTGCCAGCTCACCGAGCTCTGGAAACACCATATATTTT
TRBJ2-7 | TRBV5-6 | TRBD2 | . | CASSFGTSVYEQYF | TGTGCCAGCAGCTTTGGGACTAGCGTCTACGAGCAGTACTTC
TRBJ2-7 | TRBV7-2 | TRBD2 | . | CASSLGLAGGSYEQYF | TGTGCCAGCAGCTTAGGGCTAGCGGGAGGGTCCTACGAGCAGTACTTC
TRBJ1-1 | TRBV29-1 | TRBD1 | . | CSVERLRTGGIDPMNTEAFF | TGCAGCGTTGAAAGACTCAGGACAGGGGGCATAGACCCAATGAACACTGAAGCTTTCTTT
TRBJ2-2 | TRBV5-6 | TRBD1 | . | CASSFVGQANTGELFF | TGTGCCAGCAGCTTCGTTGGACAGGCGAACACCGGGGAGCTGTTTTTT
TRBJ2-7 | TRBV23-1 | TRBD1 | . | CARRGTDYYERYF | TGCGCCAGGAGGGGGACAGACTATTACGAGCGGTACTTC
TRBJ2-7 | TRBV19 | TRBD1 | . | CASSINRGQWYEQYF | TGTGCCAGTAGTATAAACAGGGGGCAGTGGTACGAGCAGTACTTC
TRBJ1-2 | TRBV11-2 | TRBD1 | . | CASSLVSGTDFSYGYTF | TGTGCCAGCAGCTTAGTTTCGGGGACAGATTTTAGCTATGGCTACACCTTC
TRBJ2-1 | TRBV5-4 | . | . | CASSLAPDNNNEQFF | TGTGCCAGCAGCTTGGCTCCCGACAACAACAATGAGCAGTTCTTC
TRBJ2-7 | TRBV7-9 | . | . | CASSQSLEQYF | TGTGCCAGCAGCCAAAGCTTAGAGCAGTACTTC
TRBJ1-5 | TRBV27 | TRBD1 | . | CASSSLSKTTGGNQPQHF | TGTGCCAGCAGTTCGTTATCGAAGACGACAGGGGGGAATCAGCCCCAGCATTTT
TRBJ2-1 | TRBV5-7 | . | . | CASSLDGSSYNEQFF | TGTGCCAGCAGCTTGGACGGGAGCTCCTACAATGAGCAGTTCTTC
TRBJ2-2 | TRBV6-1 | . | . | CASSDRVGTGELFF | TGTGCCAGCAGTGACAGGGTGGGGACCGGGGAGCTGTTTTTT
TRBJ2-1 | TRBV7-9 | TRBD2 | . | CASSLAGTSGSFGNEQFF | TGTGCCAGCAGCTTAGCGGGGACTAGCGGGAGCTTTGGGAATGAGCAGTTCTTC